Listed below are T cell receptor beta chains from one sample, sequenced in a study of response to subunit inactivated influenza vaccine. In TCRdb, the RT-PCR reads were re-called with MiXCR into one record per CDR3 protein. The sample consists of a few hundred thousand distinct CDR3 sequences, approximately 14% of them appearing once. This specimen was PBMCs from blood, taken 11 to 12 days after vaccination. The origin of the receptors is a man in his fifties or sixties who received an inactivated influenza vaccine. CDR3s include the opening cysteine and the closing phenylalanine or tryptophan. A D gene is named only where the DNA matches it firmly. Clone size is stated in some rows and not others, as once, few, many or a class when expanded.

d_gene	abundance	j_gene	v_gene	CDR3aa	CDR3nt
TRBD1	few	TRBJ1-1	TRBV5-1	CASSFGQGTNTEAFF	TGCGCCAGCAGCTTCGGACAGGGTACTAACACTGAAGCTTTCTTT
NA	NA	TRBJ2-7	TRBV2	CASSIPQGNYEQYF	TGTGCCAGCAGTATACCGCAAGGAAACTACGAGCAGTACTTC
NA	NA	TRBJ2-7	TRBV28	CASSLRGDEQYF	TGTGCCAGCAGTTTGAGAGGAGACGAGCAGTACTTC
TRBD1	NA	TRBJ2-5	TRBV6-1	CASRQGSQETQYF	TGTGCCAGCAGACAGGGGAGTCAAGAGACCCAGTACTTC
TRBD2	NA	TRBJ2-7	TRBV15	CATSKMREGVTDEQYF	TGTGCCACCAGCAAAATGCGGGAGGGGGTAACAGACGAGCAGTACTTC
NA	NA	TRBJ2-7	TRBV7-2	CASSPTVLYEQYF	TGTGCCAGCAGCCCGACAGTCCTCTACGAGCAGTACTTC
NA	NA	TRBJ2-7	TRBV27	CASSLVRGGAYEQYF	TGTGCCAGCAGTTTAGTCAGGGGAGGGGCCTACGAGCAGTACTTC
NA	NA	TRBJ2-5	TRBV6-1	CASSPGHGSLETQYF	TGTGCCAGCAGTCCAGGACATGGTTCGTTGGAGACCCAGTACTTC
NA	NA	TRBJ2-5	TRBV12-3/TRBV12-4	CASRGRDREFAGGVETQYF	TGTGCCAGCAGGGGTCGGGACAGGGAGTTCGCGGGAGGGGTAGAGACCCAGTACTTC
NA	NA	TRBJ2-3	TRBV5-1	CASSFRGFTDTQYF	TGCGCCAGCAGCTTTCGCGGATTCACAGATACGCAGTATTTT
TRBD1	NA	TRBJ2-1	TRBV7-3	CASSLVGTGNNEQFF	TGTGCCAGCAGCTTAGTAGGGACAGGGAACAATGAGCAGTTCTTC
NA	few	TRBJ2-1	TRBV5-1	CASSSTRGNNEQFF	TGCGCCAGCAGCTCGACCCGGGGGAACAATGAGCAGTTCTTC
TRBD2	many	TRBJ2-1	TRBV5-6	CASSLSAGLANEQFF	TGTGCCAGCAGCTTATCAGCGGGACTAGCCAATGAGCAGTTCTTC
NA	NA	TRBJ1-1	TRBV29-1	CSVGLNTEAFF	TGCAGCGTTGGTCTGAACACTGAAGCTTTCTTT
NA	few	TRBJ2-1	TRBV4-1	CASSRSWNEQFF	TGCGCCAGCAGCCGTAGCTGGAATGAGCAGTTCTTC
NA	few	TRBJ2-4	TRBV5-6	CASSFDSVAKNIQYF	TGTGCCAGCAGCTTTGACAGCGTGGCCAAAAACATTCAGTACTTC
TRBD2	many	TRBJ2-7	TRBV5-6	CASSLDLAGDEQYF	TGTGCCAGCAGCTTGGATCTAGCGGGAGACGAGCAGTACTTC